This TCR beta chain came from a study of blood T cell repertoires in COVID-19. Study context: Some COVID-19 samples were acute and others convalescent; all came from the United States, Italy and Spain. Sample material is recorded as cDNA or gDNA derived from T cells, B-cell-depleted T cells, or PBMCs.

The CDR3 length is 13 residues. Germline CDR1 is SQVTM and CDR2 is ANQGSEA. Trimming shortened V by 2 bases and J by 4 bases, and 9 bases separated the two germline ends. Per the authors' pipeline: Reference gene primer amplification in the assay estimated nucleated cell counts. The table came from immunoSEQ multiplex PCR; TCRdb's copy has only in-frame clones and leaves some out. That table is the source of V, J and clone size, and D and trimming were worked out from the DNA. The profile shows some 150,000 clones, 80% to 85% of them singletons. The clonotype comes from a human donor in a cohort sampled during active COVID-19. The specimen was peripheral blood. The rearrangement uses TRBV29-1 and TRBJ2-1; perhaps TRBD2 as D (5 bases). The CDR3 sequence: CSVESGVYNEQFF. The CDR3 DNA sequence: TGCAGCGTTGAATCCGGGGTGTACAATGAGCAGTTCTTC.